Following are 28 T cell receptor beta chains from one sample sequenced in a study of technical replicates of blood from a few donors. The method was immunoSEQ multiplex PCR; TCRdb's version includes in-frame clones alone and lacks a portion of them. The sample consists of 75,000 to 95,000 clones, around 94% of them appearing once. The material sequenced was T cells isolated from PBMCs. These receptors were taken from a human donor in good health.

The chain links TRBV4-1 to TRBJ1-2; TRBD1 is a possible D gene (5 bases). Trimming removed 4 bases at V and 2 bases at J, with 14 bases between. Germline CDR1 MGHRA, CDR2 YSYEKL. This CDR3 region has 15 residues. Here the CDR3 reads CASSRQTGINYGYTF. DNA of the CDR3: TGCGCCAGCAGCCGCCAAACAGGAATCAACTATGGCTACACCTTC.

This clone was detected only once. This rearrangement joins TRBV7-2 to TRBJ1-1; the match to TRBD1 covers 7 bases. After removal of 8 bases from V and 4 bases from J, the junction contained 19 bases not matched to a gene. The CDR3 runs to 17 residues. CDR1 and CDR2 from the germline V gene are SGHTA and FQGNSA. This CDR3 reads CASGKGGLTGLITEAFF. CDR3 coding DNA: TGTGCCAGCGGCAAAGGGGGCTTGACAGGGTTGATCACTGAAGCTTTCTTT.

Remarks on this clone: A junction boundary mismatches the germline segment, possibly from a read error. The V gene is TRBV7-9, the J gene TRBJ1-1; D is unresolved. CDR3 length equals 14 residues. Germline CDR1 reads SEHNR; CDR2 reads FQNEAQ (reference sequence). The CDR3 reads CASSVAPVEQTAFF. The CDR3 coding sequence is TGTGCCAGCAGCGTAGCCCCGGTCGAACAGACAGCTTTCTTT.

This clone was seen many times. The chain links TRBV5-1 to TRBJ1-1; TRBD1 aligns across 7 bases. The CDR3 is 14 amino acids. Germline V CDR1 and CDR2: SGHRS, YFSETQ. The V and J ends lost 0 bases and 5 bases, in that order; junction bases with no gene match: 4. The CDR3 bases are TGCGCCAGCAGCTTGGATAGGGGGCAGACTGAAGCTTTCTTT. Its protein product is CASSLDRGQTEAFF.

This chain connects TRBV6-1 to TRBJ2-7, with 8 nucleotides matching TRBD1. The V segment lost 6 bases and the J segment 2 bases; nucleotides outside the gene matches: 6. The CDR3 has 14 residues. CDR1 MNHNS and CDR2 SASEGT come from the germline V gene. In DNA form, the CDR3 reads TGTGCCAGCAGCCTGACAGGGGTCCCCTACGAGCAGTACTTC. Its protein product is CASSLTGVPYEQYF.

The V call is TRBV10-3, the J call TRBJ2-7, with D possibly TRBD1 on 6 matching bases. CDR3 length: 17 residues. Per the germline V gene, CDR1 is ENHRY and CDR2 is SYGVKD. Trimming stripped 6 bases from V and 0 bases from J, with 21 bases between. The CDR3 spells CAIRQDSGTSSSYEQYF. The CDR3 DNA sequence: TGTGCCATCAGACAAGACTCCGGGACATCGAGCTCCTACGAGCAGTACTTC.

The CDR3 nucleotides read TGCGCCAGCAGCCAAGCAGGGATCCTCCGGGAGACCCAGTACTTC. Its protein is CASSQAGILRETQYF. The rearrangement uses TRBV4-1 and TRBJ2-5, with D possibly matching TRBD1 (5 bases). The germline CDR1 and CDR2 sequences are MGHRA and YSYEKL. The V and J ends lost 1 base and 5 bases respectively, with 14 bases between them. CDR3 length equals 15 residues.

This chain connects TRBV5-6 to TRBJ2-3; D gene ambiguous. CDR3 length: 14 amino acids. Germline assignment: CDR1 SGHDT and CDR2 YYEEEE. V was trimmed by 0 bases and J by 4 bases, leaving 9 bases between them. In DNA form, the CDR3 reads TGTGCCAGCAGCTTGGTTAGTATGGCAGATACGCAGTATTTT. It encodes CASSLVSMADTQYF.

V and J are TRBV28 and TRBJ2-1, with TRBD2 identical over 8 bases. The CDR3 totals 14 residues. V lost 5 bases, J lost 9 bases, and 9 bases stayed unmatched. Germline loops: CDR1 MDHEN, CDR2 SYDVKM. Written as DNA, the CDR3 is TGTGCCAGCAGTGGACTAGCCCGCTTCAGTGAGCAGTTCTTC. Amino acid sequence: CASSGLARFSEQFF.

The chain couples TRBV19 to TRBJ1-4; 11 nucleotides match TRBD1. V gave up 4 bases and J gave up 7 bases; unmatched junction bases: 5. Per the germline V gene, CDR1 is LNHDA and CDR2 is SQIVND (reference sequence). The CDR3 covers 15 residues. CDR3 amino acids: CASSTTGTGGEKLFF. Written as DNA, the CDR3 is TGTGCCAGTAGTACAACCGGGACAGGGGGTGAAAAACTGTTTTTT.

In this sample, this clone turned up once. J is TRBJ2-3 and V is TRBV5-4; D gene uncertain. Germline values: CDR1 SGHNT, CDR2 YYREEE (reference sequence). This CDR3 is built from 14 residues. Trimming stripped 0 bases from V and 8 bases from J, with 13 bases between. CDR3 nucleotide sequence: TGTGCCAGCAGCTTGGCGCGGCCATCAGCTACGCAGTATTTT. It translates to CASSLARPSATQYF. Looking up the rest from reference TRBV5-4 and TRBJ2-3 gives the full variable domain: ETGVTQSPTHLIKTRGQQVTLRCSSQSGHNTVSWYQQALGQGPQFIFQYYREEENGRGNFPPRFSGLQFPNYSSELNVNALELDDSALYLCASSLARPSATQYFGPGTRLTVL.

The chain recombines TRBV28 with TRBJ2-1; D gene unclear. This CDR3 has 12 residues. From germline, CDR1 is MDHEN and CDR2 SYDVKM. Trimming shortened V by 6 bases and J by 15 bases, and 18 bases separated the two germline ends. CDR3 nucleotide sequence: TGTGCCAGCAGCCTACCGGGTCTGGCGGCGTTCTTC. This gives the protein CASSLPGLAAFF.

The chain joins TRBV19 to TRBJ1-2; possibly TRBD1 for D (5 bases). The CDR3 totals 14 residues. Trimming cost V 6 bases and J 8 bases, with 19 bases left between them. Germline V gene sequence: CDR1 LNHDA, CDR2 SQIVND (reference sequence). The DNA of the CDR3 is TGTGCCAGTAGCCGGGACTCAGATAGGCGGGGCTACACCTTC. Protein sequence: CASSRDSDRRGYTF.

CDR3 in amino acids: CAISESTGLAKNIQYF. The DNA for the CDR3 is TGTGCCATCAGTGAGTCGACAGGCCTAGCCAAAAACATTCAGTACTTC. The chain has TRBV10-3 and TRBJ2-4; tentatively, D is TRBD1 (6 bases). CDR1 ENHRY and CDR2 SYGVKD come from the germline V gene. Trimming removed 0 bases from V and 0 bases from J, with 9 bases in between. The CDR3 length is 16 residues.

This sequence joins TRBV6-5 and TRBJ1-3; no firm D call. CDR1 and CDR2 (germline): MNHEY, SVGAGI. Between the trimmed V and J ends, which lost 6 bases and 5 bases, there was a span of 14 bases. This CDR3 is built from 14 residues. The CDR3 region is CASSPNSFRNTIYF. Written as DNA, the CDR3 is TGTGCCAGCAGCCCCAATAGTTTTAGAAACACCATATATTTT.

This sequence joins TRBV28 and TRBJ1-5; 7 bases fit TRBD1. CDR1 MDHEN and CDR2 SYDVKM come from the germline V gene. Trimming removed 5 bases from V and 7 bases from J; junction bases left unmatched: 11. The CDR3 loop spans 15 amino acids. The CDR3 DNA sequence: TGTGCCAGCAGTCACCACCCAGGGGGTCCCCAGCCCCAGCATTTT. Its protein is CASSHHPGGPQPQHF.

V gene TRBV7-9 combines with J gene TRBJ2-7; no reliable D call. V was pared by 2 bases and J by 6 bases, with 8 bases between. CDR3 length: 12 residues. The germline V gene has CDR1 SEHNR and CDR2 FQNEAQ (reference sequence). The DNA of the CDR3 is TGTGCCAGCAGCTTACCAGGTCGCGAGCAGTACTTC. Translating gives CASSLPGREQYF.

The rearrangement links TRBV18 to TRBJ2-5; 11 positions match TRBD2. V was clipped by 5 bases and J by 7 bases; unmatched bases: 9. Germline CDR1 is KGHSH and CDR2 is LQKENI. CDR3 length: 15 residues. The CDR3 DNA reads TGTGCCAGCTCAGCAGGGACTAGCGGTTCCGGGACCCAGTACTTC. It translates to CASSAGTSGSGTQYF.

Written as DNA, the CDR3 is TGTGCCAGCTCACCCGACAGGGGGGGCAATCAGCCCCAGCATTTT. Its translation: CASSPDRGGNQPQHF. The rearrangement uses TRBV18 and TRBJ1-5, with 9 bases matching TRBD1. With 3 bases clipped from V and 2 bases from J, the junction kept 2 bases outside the gene matches. Germline V gene lookup returns CDR1 KGHSH and CDR2 LQKENI. The CDR3 length is 15 residues.

The rearrangement links TRBV2 to TRBJ2-3; TRBD2 aligns across 8 bases. Looked up from germline, CDR1 is SNHLY and CDR2 is FYNNEI. The CDR3 contains 15 residues. The trim removed 6 bases at V and 1 base at J, leaving 6 bases unmatched. The CDR3 DNA is TGTGCCAGCAGCCCCGGGGGGGTTGGCACAGATACGCAGTATTTT. As protein: CASSPGGVGTDTQYF.

The chain combines TRBV28 with TRBJ2-7; 11 positions match TRBD2. This CDR3 is built from 15 residues. Germline V gene data show CDR1 as MDHEN and CDR2 as SYDVKM. V gave up 5 bases and J gave up 5 bases; unmatched junction bases: 8. CDR3 bases: TGTGCCAGCAGTCTAGCTAGCGGGAGGTGGAACGAGCAGTACTTC. Amino acid sequence: CASSLASGRWNEQYF.

V gene TRBV5-1 combines with J gene TRBJ2-5; D is undetermined. There are 13 residues in the CDR3. The germline V and J ends were trimmed by 5 bases and 5 bases, with 13 bases remaining between them. Germline values: CDR1 SGHRS, CDR2 YFSETQ. CDR3 sequence (DNA): TGCGCCAGCAGGAACGCCTTTGCGGAGACCCAGTACTTC. As protein: CASRNAFAETQYF.

The genes are TRBV6-5 and TRBJ2-3, with 7 bases identical to TRBD1. J lost 0 bases, V lost 4 bases, and 1 base had no gene match. This CDR3 has 14 amino acids. Germline CDR1 reads MNHEY; CDR2 reads SVGAGI. The CDR3 DNA reads as TGTGCCAGCAGTTTGGACAGGAGCACAGATACGCAGTATTTT. This encodes CASSLDRSTDTQYF.

This clone was picked up one time. The chain couples TRBV6-1 to TRBJ2-2; D may be TRBD2 (6 bases). CDR3 size: 16 residues. V lost 3 bases, J lost 0 bases, and 11 bases lay in between. Germline-derived CDR1 and CDR2 are MNHNS and SASEGT. CDR3 DNA sequence: TGTGCCAGCAGTGATAGGAGGGGCGCGAACACCGGGGAGCTGTTTTTT. Its protein is CASSDRRGANTGELFF.

This clone was detected once. This CDR3 reads CASGGTGSEAFF. In nucleotides, the CDR3 is TGTGCCAGCGGGGGGACAGGTTCTGAAGCTTTCTTT. V gene TRBV7-3 combines with J gene TRBJ1-1; 8 nucleotides agree with TRBD1. Per germline, CDR1 SGHTA and CDR2 FQGTGA. J was trimmed by 6 bases and V by 8 bases; bases with no gene match: 5. The CDR3 length is 12 residues.

The chain links TRBV7-8 to TRBJ2-7; 9 bases align to TRBD1. CDR3 length equals 14 residues. Trimming at V came to 5 bases and at J to 2 bases, leaving 4 bases not matched to a gene. Germline V gene lookup returns CDR1 SGHVS and CDR2 FQNEAQ. This chain's CDR3 is CASSRGTGTYEQYF. The CDR3 DNA follows: TGTGCCAGCAGCCGAGGGACAGGGACCTACGAGCAGTACTTC.

About this clone: At one end the junction does not follow the germline gene, possibly because of a read error. The chain links TRBV11-2 to TRBJ1-3; D perhaps matches TRBD1 (5 bases). The V gene's germline CDR1 is SGHAT and CDR2 FQNNGV. The CDR3 spans 16 residues. The CDR3: CASSRGGLYVGDTIYF. The CDR3 nucleotides are TGTGCCAGCAGCCGGGGGGGACTGTATGTTGGAGACACCATATATTTT.

The chain employs TRBV11-2 and TRBJ1-1, with D hard to call. The V end lost 1 base, the J end lost 5 bases, and 11 bases lay between the germline ends. CDR3 size: 14 residues. The germline V gene has CDR1 SGHAT and CDR2 FQNNGV. The CDR3 DNA reads TGTGCCAGCAGCTTAGTCTACGGTGAGACTGAAGCTTTCTTT. Protein product: CASSLVYGETEAFF.